This T cell receptor beta chain comes out of a study of breast tumors, draining lymph nodes, adjacent tissues. Broader study findings: Tumor TCR diversity was below lymph nodes but above nontumor tissue. Tumor and nontumor repertoires were significantly more similar in luminal-like than in basal-like breast cancer.

The lymph nodes were axillary draining lymph nodes from breast cancer patients. TCRdb passed the multiplex PCR reads through MiXCR, listing each CDR3 protein once. The profile shows around 230,000 distinct CDR3 sequences, about 30% of them singletons. This clonotype is labeled medium-sized (0.01 to 0.1%). What it binds is unknown. The sequence derives from a female donor with breast cancer. Some clones in this sample may be carry-over from other donors' samples. The sequencing input was axillary lymph node tissue.

CDR3 DNA sequence: TGTGCCAGCAGCTTGAGGCCGGCAGATAATTCACCCCTCCACTTT. This codes for CASSLRPADNSPLHF. The chain has TRBV7-8 and TRBJ1-6; no definite D call. The V end lost 3 bases, the J end lost 5 bases, and 11 bases lay between the germline ends. Germline CDR1 SGHVS, CDR2 FQNEAQ. The CDR3 covers 15 residues.